The rows below give T cell receptor beta chains drawn from one sample of a study of cytomegalovirus exposure and HLA in healthy donors. TCRdb's table, derived via immunoSEQ multiplex PCR, lists solely in-frame clones and lacks some. In the table there are about 120,000 clones, 75% to 90% of which are singletons. Sequenced input: PBMCs. The receptor source for this set is a man aged 50-60 years in good health and CMV-seronegative. CDR3s include the opening cysteine and the closing phenylalanine or tryptophan. The D gene is left open where the match is weak. Where a row states a size, it is once, few, many or the class of an expanded clone; other rows omit it.

clone_size j_call v_call cdr3_length d_call cdr3_nt cdr3_aa
few TRBJ2-1 TRBV7-2 15 TRBD2 TGTGCCAGCAGCTCAACCGGGACTACCTACAATGAGCAGTTCTTC CASSSTGTTYNEQFF
- TRBJ2-3 TRBV19 14 TRBD1 TGTGCCAGTAGTAGGGACAGGGACGTTGATACGCAGTATTTT CASSRDRDVDTQYF
- TRBJ2-3 TRBV11-2 14 - TGTGCCAGCAGCTTAACGGGGGTTACAGATACGCAGTATTTT CASSLTGVTDTQYF
- TRBJ2-2 TRBV5-1 13 - TGCGCCAGCAGCGTCCGGAGTCCCGGGGAGCTGTTTTTT CASSVRSPGELFF
- TRBJ1-4 TRBV12-2 17 - TGTGCAAGTCGCTTAACCGCTCGACAGGGGGCTTGGGAAAAACTGTTTTTT CASRLTARQGAWEKLFF
- TRBJ2-5 TRBV4-2 17 TRBD1 TGTGCCAGCAGCCAAGATGCCCGGGGCAGGGGGCAAGAGACCCAGTACTTC CASSQDARGRGQETQYF
- TRBJ1-5 TRBV28 15 - TGTGCCAGCAGTTTGGACTCCCGATTAGGGCAGCCCCAGCATTTT CASSLDSRLGQPQHF
- TRBJ2-5 TRBV30 13 - TGTGCCTGGAGCCCTAAAATCCCGGAGACCCAGTACTTC CAWSPKIPETQYF
- TRBJ1-2 TRBV5-1 14 - TGCGCCAGCAGCTTAGCCGAACTTAACTATGGCTACACCTTC CASSLAELNYGYTF
- TRBJ1-6 TRBV11-2 16 TRBD1 TGTGCCAGCAGCTTAGAGGACAGGGTGGGAATTTCACCCCTCCACTTT CASSLEDRVGISPLHF
- TRBJ1-5 TRBV27 17 - TGTGCCAGCAGTTTCCTCTGGGACACCCTTAGCAATCAGCCCCAGCATTTT CASSFLWDTLSNQPQHF
- TRBJ2-3 TRBV7-2 17 - TGTGCCAGCAGCTTAAGGGTTAGCGGCAGAGGGATAGATACGCAGTATTTT CASSLRVSGRGIDTQYF
once TRBJ1-5 TRBV28 16 TRBD1 TGTGCCAGCAGTACCACGGGACAGGGGTATTCTCAGCCCCAGCATTTT CASSTTGQGYSQPQHF
few TRBJ1-3 TRBV6-6 12 - TGTGCCAGCAGTCGACAGGGAAACACCATATATTTT CASSRQGNTIYF
few TRBJ2-7 TRBV9 14 TRBD1 TGTGCCAGCAGCAAACGACAGGGCGCCTACGAGCAGTACTTC CASSKRQGAYEQYF
- TRBJ2-6 TRBV30 19 TRBD1 TGTGCCTGGAGTGTCTTCGGGACAGGGTCTTCCCTTGGGGCCAACGTCCTGACTTTC CAWSVFGTGSSLGANVLTF
- TRBJ2-7 TRBV23-1 12 TRBD1 TGCGCCAGCGGGACAGGGACGGGTGAGCAGTACTTC CASGTGTGEQYF
few TRBJ2-3 TRBV28 16 - TGTGCCAGCAGTTCATACCGGGACTGGGGGCGGGAGACGCAGTATTTT CASSSYRDWGRETQYF
few TRBJ1-5 TRBV4-1 17 TRBD1 TGCGCCAGCAGCCAAGAAGGGGACAGGGGGCTTCCTCAGCCCCAGCATTTT CASSQEGDRGLPQPQHF
- TRBJ2-3 TRBV7-2 17 TRBD2 TGTGCCAGCAGCACAGACTCGACTAGCGGGGGACTAGATACGCAGTATTTT CASSTDSTSGGLDTQYF
- TRBJ1-2 TRBV18 14 - TGTGCCAGCTCCCTCGAGGGGGACGTCGGGCGCTACACCTTC CASSLEGDVGRYTF
- TRBJ1-6 TRBV5-4 15 TRBD1 TGTGCCAGCAGCCTTGGGACAGCCTATAATTCACCCCTCCACTTT CASSLGTAYNSPLHF
- TRBJ2-7 TRBV4-3 16 - TGCGCCAGCAGCCAAGAAGCGCGGGGTAGCTCCTACGAGCAGTACTTC CASSQEARGSSYEQYF
- TRBJ2-1 TRBV6-6 14 - TGTGCCAGCAGTTACTCCAGAGTTAGCAAAGAGCAGTTCTTC CASSYSRVSKEQFF
- TRBJ1-5 TRBV14 14 - TGTGCCAGCAGCCAAGACAGGTCCAATCAGCCCCAGCATTTT CASSQDRSNQPQHF
- TRBJ1-6 TRBV19 12 - TGTGCCAGTAGTCCGACAGTCTCACCCCTCCACTTT CASSPTVSPLHF
- TRBJ1-1 TRBV10-3 16 - TGTGCCATCAGTGGAGGACATGTGGCGGTGAACACTGAAGCTTTCTTT CAISGGHVAVNTEAFF
- TRBJ2-2 TRBV29-1 15 TRBD1 TGCAGCGTCCGCCCGGGACAGGGGGCGATCGGGGAGCTGTTTTTT CSVRPGQGAIGELFF
once TRBJ2-1 TRBV19 14 TRBD2 TGTGCCAGTAAGCCTAGCGGGAATGGCAATGAGCAGTTCTTC CASKPSGNGNEQFF